The 4 T cell receptor beta chains presented below share a single source sample, sequenced in a study of siplizumab effects on memory and regulatory T cells. Assay used: immunoSEQ multiplex PCR; TCRdb lists only in-frame clones, some missing. Among 80,000 to 95,000 clones, more than 85% were seen once, and the ten largest hold 18%. Source material: CD8+ T cells sorted from blood. Source of these receptors: a human donor in good health.

The chain recombines TRBV30 with TRBJ2-4, with a weak D call TRBD2 (7 bases). The V and J ends lost 0 bases and 7 bases respectively, with 13 bases between them. The CDR3 has 14 amino acids. From germline, CDR1 is GTSNPN and CDR2 SVGIG (reference sequence). Written as DNA, the CDR3 is TGTGCCTGGAGTGTTGGGGGGAGGGGGAACATTCAGTACTTC. Translation: CAWSVGGRGNIQYF. Drawing the rest from reference TRBV30 and TRBJ2-4, the complete variable domain is SQTIHQWPATLVQPVGSPLSLECTVEGTSNPNLYWYRQAAGRGLQLLFYSVGIGQISSEVPQNLSASRPQDRQFILSSKKLLLSDSGFYLCAWSVGGRGNIQYFGAGTRLSVL.

This clone is medium-sized within its sample. This sequence joins TRBV19 and TRBJ1-2, with D perhaps TRBD1 (5 bases). There are 13 residues in the CDR3. Trimming pared 7 bases from V and 6 bases from J, leaving 15 bases between. Germline V gene sequence: CDR1 LNHDA, CDR2 SQIVND (reference sequence). CDR3 sequence (DNA): TGTGCCAGTAACTTCGGGACTCAGAATGGCTACACCTTC. It encodes CASNFGTQNGYTF.

The chain has TRBV10-1 and TRBJ2-3; a weak D match, TRBD2 (5 bases). Germline-derived CDR1 and CDR2 are WNHNN and SYGVQD (reference sequence). The CDR3 length is 16 residues. V lost 3 bases and J lost 5, with 18 bases in between. CDR3 sequence: CASSDLAGEGIDTQYF. DNA of the CDR3: TGCGCCAGCAGTGACCTCGCGGGCGAGGGTATAGATACGCAGTATTTT.

This chain's CDR3 is CASSVVGNQETQYF. CDR3 nucleotides: TGTGCCAGCAGCGTAGTTGGGAACCAAGAGACCCAGTACTTC. The chain combines TRBV9 with TRBJ2-5; D remains ambiguous. The CDR3 covers 14 residues. CDR1 SGDLS and CDR2 YYNGEE come from the germline V gene. Trimming pared 0 bases from V and 0 bases from J, leaving 6 bases between. The variable domain in full, with the rest retrieved from reference TRBV9 and TRBJ2-5, is DSGVTQTPKHLITATGQRVTLRCSPRSGDLSVYWYQQSLDQGLQFLIQYYNGEERAKGNILERFSAQQFPDLHSELNLSSLELGDSALYFCASSVVGNQETQYFGPGTRLLVL.